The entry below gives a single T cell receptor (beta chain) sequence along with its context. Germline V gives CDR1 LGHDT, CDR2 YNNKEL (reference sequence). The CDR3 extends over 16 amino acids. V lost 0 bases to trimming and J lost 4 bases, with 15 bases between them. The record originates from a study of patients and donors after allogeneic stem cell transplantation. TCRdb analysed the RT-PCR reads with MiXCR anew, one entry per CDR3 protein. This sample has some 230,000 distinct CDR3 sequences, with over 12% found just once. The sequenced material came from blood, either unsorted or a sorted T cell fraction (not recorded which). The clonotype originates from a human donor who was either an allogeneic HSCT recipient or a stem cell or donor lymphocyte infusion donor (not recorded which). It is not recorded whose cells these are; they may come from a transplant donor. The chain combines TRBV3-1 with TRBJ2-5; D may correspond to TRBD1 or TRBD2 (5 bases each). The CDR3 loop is CASSQETWGTGETQYF. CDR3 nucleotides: TGTGCCAGCAGCCAAGAAACGTGGGGGACGGGAGAGACCCAGTACTTC.